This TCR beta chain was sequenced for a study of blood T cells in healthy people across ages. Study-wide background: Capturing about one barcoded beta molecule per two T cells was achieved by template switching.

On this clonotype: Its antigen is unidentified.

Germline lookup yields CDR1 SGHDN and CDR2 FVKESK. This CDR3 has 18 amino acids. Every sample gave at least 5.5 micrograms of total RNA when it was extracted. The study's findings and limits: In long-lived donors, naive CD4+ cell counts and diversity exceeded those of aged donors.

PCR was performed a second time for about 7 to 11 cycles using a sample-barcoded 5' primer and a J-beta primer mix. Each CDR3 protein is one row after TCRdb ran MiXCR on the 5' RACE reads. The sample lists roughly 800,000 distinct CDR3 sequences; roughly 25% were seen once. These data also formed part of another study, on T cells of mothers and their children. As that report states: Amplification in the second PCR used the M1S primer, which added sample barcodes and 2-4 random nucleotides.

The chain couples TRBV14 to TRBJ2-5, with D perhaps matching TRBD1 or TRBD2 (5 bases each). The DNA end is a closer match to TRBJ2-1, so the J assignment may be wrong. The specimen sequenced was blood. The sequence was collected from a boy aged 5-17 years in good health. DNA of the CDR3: TGTGCCAGCAGCCAGAACCTACTAGGGGTGAAAGGGCATGGGGAGCAGTTCTTC. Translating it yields CASSQNLLGVKGHGEQFF.